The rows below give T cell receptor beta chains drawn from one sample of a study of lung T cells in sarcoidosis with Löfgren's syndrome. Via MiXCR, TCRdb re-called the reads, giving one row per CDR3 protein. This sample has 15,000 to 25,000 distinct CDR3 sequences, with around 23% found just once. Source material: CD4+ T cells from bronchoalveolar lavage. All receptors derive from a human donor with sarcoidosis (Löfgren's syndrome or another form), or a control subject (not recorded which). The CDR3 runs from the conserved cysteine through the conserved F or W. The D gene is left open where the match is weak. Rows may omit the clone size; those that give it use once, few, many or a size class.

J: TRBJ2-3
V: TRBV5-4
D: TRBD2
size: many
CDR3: CASSLFTSGSTDTQYF
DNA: TGTGCCAGCAGCTTGTTCACAAGCGGGAGTACGGATACGCAGTATTTT

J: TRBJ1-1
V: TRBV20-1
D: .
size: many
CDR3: CSARVLGPNTEAFF
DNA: TGCAGTGCTAGAGTTCTGGGCCCGAACACTGAAGCTTTCTTT

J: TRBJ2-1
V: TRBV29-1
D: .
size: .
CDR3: CSVEDGSVDFF
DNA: TGCAGCGTTGAAGATGGATCAGTAGACTTCTTC

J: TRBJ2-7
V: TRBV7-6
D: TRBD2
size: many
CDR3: CASSLVLAGVYSYEQYF
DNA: TGTGCCAGCAGCTTAGTCCTAGCGGGAGTTTACTCCTACGAGCAGTACTTC

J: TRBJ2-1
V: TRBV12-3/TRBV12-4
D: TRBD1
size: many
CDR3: CASSWFTGGSYNEQFF
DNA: TGTGCCAGCAGTTGGTTTACAGGGGGATCCTACAATGAGCAGTTCTTC

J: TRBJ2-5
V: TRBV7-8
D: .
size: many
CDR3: CASSSRETQYF
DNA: TGTGCCAGCAGCTCCAGAGAGACCCAGTACTTC

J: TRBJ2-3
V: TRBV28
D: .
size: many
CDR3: CASSFGRGIADTQYF
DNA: TGTGCCAGCAGTTTTGGTCGCGGGATTGCAGATACGCAGTATTTT

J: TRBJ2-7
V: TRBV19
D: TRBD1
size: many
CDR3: CASSIGTVYEQYF
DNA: TGTGCCAGTAGTATTGGGACAGTATACGAGCAGTACTTC

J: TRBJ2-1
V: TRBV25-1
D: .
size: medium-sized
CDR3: CASSARTGDGDEQFF
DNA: TGTGCCAGCAGTGCCCGAACGGGAGACGGGGATGAGCAGTTCTTC

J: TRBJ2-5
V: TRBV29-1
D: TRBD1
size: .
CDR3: CSVDPYRDRGETQYF
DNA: TGCAGCGTTGACCCCTACCGGGACAGGGGAGAGACCCAGTACTTC

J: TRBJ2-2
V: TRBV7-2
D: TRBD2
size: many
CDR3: CASRSGGPDTGELFF
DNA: TGTGCCAGCAGGTCGGGAGGGCCGGACACCGGGGAGCTGTTTTTT

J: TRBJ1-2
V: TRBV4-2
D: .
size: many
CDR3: CASSRGLSYGYTF
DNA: TGTGCCAGCAGCCGAGGACTGAGCTATGGCTACACCTTC

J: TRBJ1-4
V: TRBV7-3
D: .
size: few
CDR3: CASSNGLGEKLFF
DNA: TGTGCCAGCAGCAACGGACTCGGGGAAAAACTGTTTTTT

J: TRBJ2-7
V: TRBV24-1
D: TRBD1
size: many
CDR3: CATSPWTGDEQYF
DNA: TGTGCCACCTCCCCGTGGACAGGGGACGAGCAGTACTTC

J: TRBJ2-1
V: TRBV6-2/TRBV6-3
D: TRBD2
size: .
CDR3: CASSYSMTEGLANNGQLF
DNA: TGTGCCAGCAGTTACTCGATGACGGAGGGACTAGCTAACAATGGGCAGCTCTTC

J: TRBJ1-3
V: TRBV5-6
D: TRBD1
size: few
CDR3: CASSLEAGGGNTIYF
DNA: TGTGCCAGCAGCTTGGAGGCAGGGGGCGGAAACACCATATATTTT

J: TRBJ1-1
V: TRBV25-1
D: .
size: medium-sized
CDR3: CASSGQWGTEAFF
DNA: TGTGCCAGCAGTGGGCAGTGGGGCACTGAAGCTTTCTTT

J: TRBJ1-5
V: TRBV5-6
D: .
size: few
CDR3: CASSSRTAGERRPQHF
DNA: TGTGCCAGCAGCTCCCGGACGGCCGGGGAACGTCGGCCCCAGCATTTT